The clone carrying this T cell receptor beta chain was seen only once. This sample is part of a study of blood T cell repertoires in COVID-19. Study-level information: From T cells, B-cell-depleted T cells, or PBMCs came the material, which was cDNA or gDNA.

The CDR3 has 13 amino acids. V lost 1 base and J 3 bases, leaving 7 bases between the germline ends. The authors' processing: The authors estimated nucleated cell counts from reference gene primer amplification. Libraries were prepared by immunoSEQ multiplex PCR; TCRdb keeps only in-frame clonotypes and omits some of them. The DNA was the basis for D and trimming; V, J and clone size are from that table. The profile shows a few hundred thousand clones, 85% to 90% of them singletons. Sequenced: peripheral blood. The TCR sequence derives from a woman aged 45-60 years with COVID-19, enrolled during active disease. This chain links TRBV12-3 or TRBV12-4 with TRBJ2-7; D unclear. CDR3 protein: CASSLGRSYEQYF. The CDR3 DNA follows: TGTGCCAGCAGTTTAGGTCGGAGCTACGAGCAGTACTTC.